This T cell receptor beta chain came from a study of cytomegalovirus exposure and HLA in healthy donors. The trim removed 5 bases at V and 4 bases at J, leaving 8 bases unmatched. CDR3 length: 15 residues. Germline assignment: CDR1 PRHDT and CDR2 FYEKMQ (reference sequence). In regard to this clone: Its antigen is not known.

Primers included in the PCR were 60 Vbeta and 13 Jbeta primers. Assay used: immunoSEQ multiplex PCR; TCRdb lists only in-frame clones, some missing. The table lists 150,000 to 200,000 clones, roughly 80% of them singletons, with about 1.3% in the top ten. The study, taken as a whole, reports: Researchers had no immune exposure information except CMV serostatus available.

The sequencing sample was made of PBMCs. The chain links TRBV13 to TRBJ1-2; TRBD1 matches at 9 bases. The receptor was derived from a woman aged 25-40 years in good health and CMV-seronegative. The CDR3 DNA reads as TGTGCCAGCAGCACCAGGGACAGGGCTGCCTATGGCTACACCTTC. Translated, it gives CASSTRDRAAYGYTF. The whole variable domain, filled in from reference TRBV13 and TRBJ1-2, reads AAGVIQSPRHLIKEKRETATLKCYPIPRHDTVYWYQQGPGQDPQFLISFYEKMQSDKGSIPDRFSAQQFSDYHSELNMSSLELGDSALYFCASSTRDRAAYGYTFGSGTRLTVV.